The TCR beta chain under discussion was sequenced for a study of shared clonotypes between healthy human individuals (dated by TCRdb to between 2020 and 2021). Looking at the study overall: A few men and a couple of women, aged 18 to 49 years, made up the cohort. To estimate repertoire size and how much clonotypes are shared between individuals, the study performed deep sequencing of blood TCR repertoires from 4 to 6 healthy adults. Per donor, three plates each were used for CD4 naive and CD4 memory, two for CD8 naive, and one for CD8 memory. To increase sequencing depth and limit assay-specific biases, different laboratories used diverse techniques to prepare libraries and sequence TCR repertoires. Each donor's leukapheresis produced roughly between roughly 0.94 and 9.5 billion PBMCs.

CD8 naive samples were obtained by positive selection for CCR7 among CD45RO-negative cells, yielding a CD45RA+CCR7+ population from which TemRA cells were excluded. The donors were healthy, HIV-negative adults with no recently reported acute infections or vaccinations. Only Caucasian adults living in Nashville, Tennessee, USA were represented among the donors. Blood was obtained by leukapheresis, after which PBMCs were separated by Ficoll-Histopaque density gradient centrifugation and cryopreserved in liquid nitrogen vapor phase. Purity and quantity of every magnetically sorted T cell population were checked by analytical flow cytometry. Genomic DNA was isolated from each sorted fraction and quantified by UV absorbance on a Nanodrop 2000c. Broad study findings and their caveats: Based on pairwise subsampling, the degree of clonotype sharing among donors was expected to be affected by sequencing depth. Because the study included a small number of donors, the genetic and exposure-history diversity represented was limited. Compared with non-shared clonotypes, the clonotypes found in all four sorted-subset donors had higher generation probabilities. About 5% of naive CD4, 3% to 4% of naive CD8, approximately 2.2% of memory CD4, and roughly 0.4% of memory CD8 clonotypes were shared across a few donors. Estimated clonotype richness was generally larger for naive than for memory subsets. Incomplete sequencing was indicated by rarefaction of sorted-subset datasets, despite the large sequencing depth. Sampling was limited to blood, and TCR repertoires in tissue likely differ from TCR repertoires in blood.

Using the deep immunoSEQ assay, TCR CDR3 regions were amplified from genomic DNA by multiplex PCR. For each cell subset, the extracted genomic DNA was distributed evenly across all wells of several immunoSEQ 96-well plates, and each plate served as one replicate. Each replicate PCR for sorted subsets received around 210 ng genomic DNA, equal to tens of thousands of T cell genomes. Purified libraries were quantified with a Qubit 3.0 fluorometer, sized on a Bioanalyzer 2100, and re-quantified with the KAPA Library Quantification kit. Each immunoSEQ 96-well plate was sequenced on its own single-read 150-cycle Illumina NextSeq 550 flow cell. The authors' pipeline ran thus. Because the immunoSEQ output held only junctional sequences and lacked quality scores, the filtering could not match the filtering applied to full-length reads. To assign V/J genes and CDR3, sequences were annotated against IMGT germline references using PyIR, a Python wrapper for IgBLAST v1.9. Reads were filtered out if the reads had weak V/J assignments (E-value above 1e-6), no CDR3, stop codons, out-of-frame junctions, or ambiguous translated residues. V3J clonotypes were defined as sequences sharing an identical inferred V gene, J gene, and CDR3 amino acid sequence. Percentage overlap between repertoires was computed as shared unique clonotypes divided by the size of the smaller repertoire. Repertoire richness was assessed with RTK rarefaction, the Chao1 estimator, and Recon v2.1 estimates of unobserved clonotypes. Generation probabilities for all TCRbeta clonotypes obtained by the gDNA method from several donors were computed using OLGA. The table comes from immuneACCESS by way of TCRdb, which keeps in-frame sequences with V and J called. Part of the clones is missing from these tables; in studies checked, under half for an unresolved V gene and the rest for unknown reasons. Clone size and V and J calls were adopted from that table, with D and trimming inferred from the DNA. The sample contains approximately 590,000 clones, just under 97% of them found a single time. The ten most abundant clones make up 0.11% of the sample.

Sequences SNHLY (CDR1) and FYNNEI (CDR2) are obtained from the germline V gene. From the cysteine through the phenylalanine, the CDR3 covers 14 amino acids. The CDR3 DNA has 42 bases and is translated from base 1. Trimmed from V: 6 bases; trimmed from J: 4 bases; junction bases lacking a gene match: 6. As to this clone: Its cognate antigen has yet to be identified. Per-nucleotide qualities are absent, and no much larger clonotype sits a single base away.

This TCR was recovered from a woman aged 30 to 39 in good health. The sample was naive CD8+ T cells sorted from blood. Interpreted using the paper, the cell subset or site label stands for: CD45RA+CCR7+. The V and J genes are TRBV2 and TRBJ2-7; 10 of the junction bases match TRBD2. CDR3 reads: CASSLAGVGYEQYF. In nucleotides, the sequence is TGTGCCAGCAGCCTAGCGGGAGTAGGGTACGAGCAGTACTTC.